Listed below are T cell receptor beta chains from one sample, sequenced in a study of blood T cell repertoires in COVID-19. Repertoires were generated with immunoSEQ multiplex PCR, while TCRdb's copy carries only in-frame clones and drops some. The data contain approximately 92,000 clones, about 86% of them seen just once; the ten biggest clones take up 10% to 15%. The sequencing sample was made of peripheral blood. The receptors here all came from a woman aged 55-70 years in a cohort sampled during active or convalescent COVID-19. Each CDR3 is given with its conserved first and last residue. Fields, in order: clone size, D gene, J gene, V gene, CDR3 DNA, CDR3 protein. D genes are given only for firm matches. Expanded clones get a size class; other rows say once, few or many, or leave the size out.

clone_size: .; d_call: TRBD1; j_call: TRBJ1-1; v_call: TRBV29-1; cdr3_nt: TGCAGCGTTGGGGGGACAGGGGATTTTGAAGCTTTCTTT; cdr3_aa: CSVGGTGDFEAFF
clone_size: .; d_call: .; j_call: TRBJ1-1; v_call: TRBV7-9; cdr3_nt: TGTGCCAGCCTGCGGGGGAGGGACACTGAAGCTTTCTTT; cdr3_aa: CASLRGRDTEAFF
clone_size: .; d_call: .; j_call: TRBJ1-2; v_call: TRBV5-4; cdr3_nt: TGTGCCAGCAGCTTCTTCGGGTCTAACTATGGCTACACCTTC; cdr3_aa: CASSFFGSNYGYTF
clone_size: .; d_call: TRBD2; j_call: TRBJ2-7; v_call: TRBV5-4; cdr3_nt: TGTGCCAGCAGCCTTACCGGGACTAGGAACGAGCAGTACTTC; cdr3_aa: CASSLTGTRNEQYF
clone_size: .; d_call: TRBD2; j_call: TRBJ2-7; v_call: TRBV25-1; cdr3_nt: TGTGCCAGCAAAGGCAGAGGCCTAGCGGATTTCTACGAGCAGTACTTC; cdr3_aa: CASKGRGLADFYEQYF
clone_size: .; d_call: TRBD1; j_call: TRBJ1-6; v_call: TRBV5-4; cdr3_nt: TGTGCCAGCAGCTTGGTTCAGGGGGCAGGTAATTCACCCCTCCACTTT; cdr3_aa: CASSLVQGAGNSPLHF
clone_size: .; d_call: .; j_call: TRBJ1-6; v_call: TRBV4-1; cdr3_nt: TGCGCCAGCAGCCAAGGGGCGTCACCCCTCCACTTT; cdr3_aa: CASSQGASPLHF
clone_size: once; d_call: .; j_call: TRBJ2-5; v_call: TRBV5-1; cdr3_nt: TGCGCCAGCAGCTCGCGCAAAAGGAGGGAGACCCAGTACTTC; cdr3_aa: CASSSRKRRETQYF
clone_size: .; d_call: TRBD1; j_call: TRBJ1-2; v_call: TRBV6-5; cdr3_nt: TGTGCCAGCAGACGACAGGGGGCGCACTATGGCTACACCTTC; cdr3_aa: CASRRQGAHYGYTF
clone_size: once; d_call: .; j_call: TRBJ1-5; v_call: TRBV28; cdr3_nt: TGTGCCAGCAGTTTACCAAACAGGGATGGGGAGCAGCCCCAGCATTTT; cdr3_aa: CASSLPNRDGEQPQHF